A selection of T cell receptor beta chains follows, all from one sample in a study of OX40 agonist ivuxolimab in advanced cancers. The method was immunoSEQ multiplex PCR; TCRdb's version includes in-frame clones alone and lacks a portion of them. The sample includes roughly 100,000 clones, roughly 89% seen only once; the top ten take 0.79%. The sequenced sample was CD4+ or CD8+ T cells sorted from blood, obtained in a trial of the OX40 agonist ivuxolimab. The receptors originated from an adult with an advanced solid tumor such as melanoma, head and neck, liver or kidney cancer. The CDR3 runs from the conserved cysteine through the conserved F or W. D genes are given only for firm matches. Clone size is not always given. Where it is, it says once, few, many or a class for expanded clones.

clone size | D gene | J gene | V gene | CDR3 DNA | CDR3 protein
- | - | TRBJ2-4 | TRBV2 | TGTGCCAGCAGTGAAAGGGGTCAGGGGTCCAAAAACATTCAGTACTTC | CASSERGQGSKNIQYF
- | - | TRBJ1-4 | TRBV2 | TGTGCCAGCGCTAGATTCAATGAAAAACTGTTTTTT | CASARFNEKLFF
- | TRBD1 | TRBJ2-2 | TRBV4-1 | TGCGCCAGCAGCCAAGCGGGACAGGGGGCGACCGGGGAGCTGTTTTTT | CASSQAGQGATGELFF
- | - | TRBJ2-1 | TRBV14 | TGTGCCAGCAGCCCGGACTCGTATAGCCCGTTCTTC | CASSPDSYSPFF
- | - | TRBJ2-5 | TRBV7-6 | TGTGCCAGCAGCCGACAGGCCCCCCAAGAGACCCAGTACTTC | CASSRQAPQETQYF
- | TRBD1 | TRBJ2-7 | TRBV30 | TGTGCCTCCAGCCGGGGGGACAGGGGCTACGAGCAGTACTTC | CASSRGDRGYEQYF
few | - | TRBJ2-7 | TRBV29-1 | TGCAGCGTTTTAAAGTTGAACAGGGTGGTTTACGAGCAGTACTTC | CSVLKLNRVVYEQYF
few | - | TRBJ1-6 | TRBV10-2 | TGCGCCAGCAGTGTCTCAACGGACTCACCCCTCCACTTT | CASSVSTDSPLHF
- | - | TRBJ2-2 | TRBV21-1 | TGTGCCAGCATAGCGAAGGGCAGGAGGGGCACCGGGGAGCTGTTTTTT | CASIAKGRRGTGELFF
- | - | TRBJ1-1 | TRBV2 | TGTGCCAGCAGTGAACCCGGGGGCGGGTTAAAGACTGAAGCTTTCTTT | CASSEPGGGLKTEAFF
- | TRBD2 | TRBJ2-5 | TRBV6-1 | TGTGCCAGCCGGTCTAGCGGGGGGTTGGAGACCCAGTACTTC | CASRSSGGLETQYF
- | TRBD2 | TRBJ2-5 | TRBV4-3 | TGCGCCAGCAGCCAAGGAGGAGCAGCGGGGGAAGAGACCCAGTACTTC | CASSQGGAAGEETQYF
- | TRBD1 | TRBJ1-1 | TRBV28 | TGTGCCAGCAACCCAGGACAGGGAACTGAAGCTTTCTTT | CASNPGQGTEAFF